What follows are 2 T cell receptor beta chains derived from one specimen sequenced in a study of T cell responses to AZD1222 COVID-19 vaccine. Clones were sequenced by immunoSEQ multiplex PCR, and TCRdb holds only the in-frame ones, with some missing. This sample has more than 95,000 clones, with around 90% found just once. The sequencing used peripheral blood, collected on day 0 of AZD1222 vaccination. The receptor source for this set is an adult in good health.

The chain has TRBV12-3 or TRBV12-4 and TRBJ2-1; D not resolved. The V end was cut by 7 bases, the J end by 7 bases, with 11 bases between. The CDR3 runs to 12 residues. The CDR3 DNA follows: TGTGCCAGCACCGTCGGTTGGAATGAGCAGTTCTTC. Translation gives CASTVGWNEQFF.

V usage is TRBV29-1 and J usage is TRBJ2-7; weak D call: TRBD1 (6 bases). Germline lookup yields CDR1 SQVTM and CDR2 ANQGSEA. Trimming stripped 4 bases from V and 2 bases from J, with 21 bases between. CDR3 length equals 16 residues. Here the CDR3 DNA reads TGCAGCGTTGGGGGGCGCACGACCACATCTACCTACGAGCAGTACTTC. Encoded protein: CSVGGRTTTSTYEQYF.